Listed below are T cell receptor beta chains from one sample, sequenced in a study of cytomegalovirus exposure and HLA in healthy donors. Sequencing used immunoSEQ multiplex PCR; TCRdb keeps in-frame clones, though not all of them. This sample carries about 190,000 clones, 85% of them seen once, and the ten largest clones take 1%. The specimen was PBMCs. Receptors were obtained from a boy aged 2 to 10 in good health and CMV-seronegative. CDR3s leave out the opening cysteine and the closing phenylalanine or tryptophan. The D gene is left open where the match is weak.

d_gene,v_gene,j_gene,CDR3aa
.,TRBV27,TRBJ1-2,ASRPSGTYGYT
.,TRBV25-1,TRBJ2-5,ASSEYIGSSYKY
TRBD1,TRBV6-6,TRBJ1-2,ASSYTGQGADYGYT
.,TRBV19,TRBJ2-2,ASSPGAANTGELF
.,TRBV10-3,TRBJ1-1,AIRSRDTEAF
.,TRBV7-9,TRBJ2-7,SSSLNPVRGGSNEQY
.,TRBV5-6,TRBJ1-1,ASTPGGVTEAF
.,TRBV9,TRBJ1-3,ASSRTGSYSGNTIY
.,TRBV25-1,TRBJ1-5,ASSEGGPQPQH
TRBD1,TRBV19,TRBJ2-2,ASSIPGQGRRSGELF
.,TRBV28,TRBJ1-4,ASTGGTNEKLF
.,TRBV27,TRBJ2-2,ASSFTVPGELF
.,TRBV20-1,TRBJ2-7,SARAARAQY
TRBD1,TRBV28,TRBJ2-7,ASSLQLDRVPSYEQY
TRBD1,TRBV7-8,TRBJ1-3,ASSLWDSRSGNTIY
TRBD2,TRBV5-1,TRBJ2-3,ASRTGRRGDTQY
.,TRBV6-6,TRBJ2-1,ASSYFRGLKF
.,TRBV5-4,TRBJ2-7,ASSLDQGGYEQY
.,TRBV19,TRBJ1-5,ASSIDGAGNQPQH
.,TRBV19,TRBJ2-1,ASSIIAFDEQF
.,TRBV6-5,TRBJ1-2,ASPPHQGEGYT
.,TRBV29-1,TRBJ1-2,SVAGTGGYGYT
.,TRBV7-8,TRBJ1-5,ASSPRRDGWNQPQH
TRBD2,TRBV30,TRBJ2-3,AWRSRLAGGVPRASSTDTQY
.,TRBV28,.,ASSRDPYEQY
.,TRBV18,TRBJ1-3,ASSPRSPGYDSGNTIY
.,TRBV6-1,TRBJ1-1,ASTVAGRTEAF
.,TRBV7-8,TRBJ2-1,ASSLGGRLIAYNEQF
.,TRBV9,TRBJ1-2,ASSAASGVNYGYT
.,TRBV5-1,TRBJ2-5,ASSPGTHQETQY
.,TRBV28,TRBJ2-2,ASSLDSRDTGELF
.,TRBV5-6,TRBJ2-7,ASSLDISDEQY
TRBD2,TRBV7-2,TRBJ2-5,ASSSLGGGTQETQY
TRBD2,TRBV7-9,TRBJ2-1,ASRPGSGRAYRGANEQF
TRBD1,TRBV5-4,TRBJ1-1,ASSLDRGTEAF
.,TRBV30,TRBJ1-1,AWREQGNTEAF
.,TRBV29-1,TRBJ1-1,SVEKGAINTEAF
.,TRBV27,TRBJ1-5,ASSSTGWNQPQH
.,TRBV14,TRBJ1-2,ASSQGSQPFYGYT
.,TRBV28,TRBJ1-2,ASSLMGSHT
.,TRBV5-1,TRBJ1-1,ASSPQMNTEAF
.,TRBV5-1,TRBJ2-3,ASSLNRSSVSDTQY
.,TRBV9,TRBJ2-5,ASSVSGRGETQY
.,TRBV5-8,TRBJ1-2,ASSLGVTTSNYGYT
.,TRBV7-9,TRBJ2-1,ASSLVRASYREQF
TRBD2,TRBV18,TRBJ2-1,ASSPLPGLVHNEQF
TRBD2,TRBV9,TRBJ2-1,ASSVGGLAGGGEQF
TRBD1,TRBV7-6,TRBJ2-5,ASVGRTGHQETQY
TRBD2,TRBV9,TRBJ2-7,ASSVEGTSSGQY
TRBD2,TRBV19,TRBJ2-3,ASSNSGGNTDTQY
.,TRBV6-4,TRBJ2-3,ASSARSLGTDTQY
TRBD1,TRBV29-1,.,SVRTGTYEQY
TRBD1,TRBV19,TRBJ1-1,ASSILRGRNTEAF
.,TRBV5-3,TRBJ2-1,ARSPRRLSRRASYNEQF
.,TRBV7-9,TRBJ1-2,ASSLGAEIYT
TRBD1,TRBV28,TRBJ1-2,ASSSSGQNYGYT